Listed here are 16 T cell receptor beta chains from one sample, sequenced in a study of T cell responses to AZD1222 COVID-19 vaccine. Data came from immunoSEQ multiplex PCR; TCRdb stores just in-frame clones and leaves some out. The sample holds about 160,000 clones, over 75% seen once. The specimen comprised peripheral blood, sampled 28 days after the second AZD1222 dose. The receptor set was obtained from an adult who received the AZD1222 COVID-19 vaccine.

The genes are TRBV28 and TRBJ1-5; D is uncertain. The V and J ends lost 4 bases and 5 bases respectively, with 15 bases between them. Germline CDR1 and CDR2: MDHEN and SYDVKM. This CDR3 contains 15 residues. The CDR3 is CASSSPSAGHQPQHF. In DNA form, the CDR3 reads TGTGCCAGCAGTTCACCGTCAGCCGGCCATCAGCCCCAGCATTTT.

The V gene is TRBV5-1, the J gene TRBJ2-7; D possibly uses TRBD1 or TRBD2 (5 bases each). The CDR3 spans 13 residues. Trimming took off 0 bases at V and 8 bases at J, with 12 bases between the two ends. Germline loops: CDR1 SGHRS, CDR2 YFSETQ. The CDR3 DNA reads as TGCGCCAGCAGCTTGGAGGGACCCCGTAAGCAGTACTTC. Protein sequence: CASSLEGPRKQYF. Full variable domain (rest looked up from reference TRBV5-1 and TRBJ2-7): KAGVTQTPRYLIKTRGQQVTLSCSPISGHRSVSWYQQTPGQGLQFLFEYFSETQRNKGNFPGRFSGRQFSNSRSEMNVSTLELGDSALYLCASSLEGPRKQYFGPGTRLTVT.

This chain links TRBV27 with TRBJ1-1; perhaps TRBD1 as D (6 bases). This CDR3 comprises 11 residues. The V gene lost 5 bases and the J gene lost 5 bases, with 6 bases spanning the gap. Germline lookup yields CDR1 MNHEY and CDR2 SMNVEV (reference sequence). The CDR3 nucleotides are TGTGCCAGCAGTACAGGGACTGAAGCTTTCTTT. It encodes CASSTGTEAFF.

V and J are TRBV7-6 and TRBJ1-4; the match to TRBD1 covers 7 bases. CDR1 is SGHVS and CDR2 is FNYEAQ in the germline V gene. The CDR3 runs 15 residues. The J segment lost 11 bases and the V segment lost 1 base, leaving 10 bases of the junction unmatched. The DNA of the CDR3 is TGTGCCAGCAGCTTAGGAACAGGGGACCTCGGGAAACTGTTTTTT. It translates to CASSLGTGDLGKLFF. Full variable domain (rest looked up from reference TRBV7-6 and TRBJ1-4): GAGVSQSPRYKVTKRGQDVALRCDPISGHVSLYWYRQALGQGPEFLTYFNYEAQQDKSGLPNDRFSAERPEGSISTLTIQRTEQRDSAMYRCASSLGTGDLGKLFFGSGTQLSVL.

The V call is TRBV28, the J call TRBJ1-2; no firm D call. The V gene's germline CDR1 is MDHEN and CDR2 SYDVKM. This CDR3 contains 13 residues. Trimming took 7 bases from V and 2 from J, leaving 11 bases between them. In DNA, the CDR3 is TGTGCCAGCATTAATAGAGGGAACTATGGCTACACCTTC. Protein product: CASINRGNYGYTF.

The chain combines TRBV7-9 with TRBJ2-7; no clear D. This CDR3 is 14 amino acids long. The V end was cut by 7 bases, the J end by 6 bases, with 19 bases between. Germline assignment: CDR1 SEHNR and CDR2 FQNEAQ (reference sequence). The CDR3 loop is CASTLTSAGSEQYF. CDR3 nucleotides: TGTGCCAGCACCCTAACTTCGGCCGGGTCCGAGCAGTACTTC.

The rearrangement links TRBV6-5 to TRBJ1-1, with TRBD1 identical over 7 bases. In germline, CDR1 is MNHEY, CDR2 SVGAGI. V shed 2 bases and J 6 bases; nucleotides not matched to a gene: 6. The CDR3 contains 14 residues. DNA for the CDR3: TGTGCCAGCAGTTACGGGACAGATTACGCTGAAGCTTTCTTT. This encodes CASSYGTDYAEAFF.

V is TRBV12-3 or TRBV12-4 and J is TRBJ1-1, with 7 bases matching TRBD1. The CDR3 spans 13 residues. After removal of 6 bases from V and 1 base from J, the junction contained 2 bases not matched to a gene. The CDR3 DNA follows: TGTGCCAGCAGCCGACAGGGGAACACTGAAGCTTTCTTT. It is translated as CASSRQGNTEAFF.

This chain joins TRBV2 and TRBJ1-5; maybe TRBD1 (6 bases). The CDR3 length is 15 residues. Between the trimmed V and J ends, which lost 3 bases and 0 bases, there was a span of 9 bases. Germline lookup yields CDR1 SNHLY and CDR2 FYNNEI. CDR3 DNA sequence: TGTGCCAGCAGTGACTGGACAGATAGCAATCAGCCCCAGCATTTT. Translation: CASSDWTDSNQPQHF.

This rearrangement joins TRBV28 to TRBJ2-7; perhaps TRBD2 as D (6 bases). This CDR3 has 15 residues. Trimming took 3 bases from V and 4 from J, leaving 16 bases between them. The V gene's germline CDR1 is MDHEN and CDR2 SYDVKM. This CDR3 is CASSFRGPGTYEQYF. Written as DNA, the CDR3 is TGTGCCAGCAGTTTTCGGGGTCCAGGGACTTACGAGCAGTACTTC.

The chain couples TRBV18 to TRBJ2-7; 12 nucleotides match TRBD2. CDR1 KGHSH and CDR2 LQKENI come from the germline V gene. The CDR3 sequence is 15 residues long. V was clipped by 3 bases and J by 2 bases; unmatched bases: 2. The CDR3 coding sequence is TGTGCCAGCTCACCTCGGACTAGCGGGGCCTACGAGCAGTACTTC. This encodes CASSPRTSGAYEQYF.

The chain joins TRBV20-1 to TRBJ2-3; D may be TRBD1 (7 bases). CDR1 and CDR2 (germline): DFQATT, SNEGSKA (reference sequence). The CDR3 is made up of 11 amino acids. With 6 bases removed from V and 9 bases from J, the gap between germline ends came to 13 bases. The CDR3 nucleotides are TGCAGTGCAACCCAGGGGGGCACGCAGTATTTT. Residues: CSATQGGTQYF.

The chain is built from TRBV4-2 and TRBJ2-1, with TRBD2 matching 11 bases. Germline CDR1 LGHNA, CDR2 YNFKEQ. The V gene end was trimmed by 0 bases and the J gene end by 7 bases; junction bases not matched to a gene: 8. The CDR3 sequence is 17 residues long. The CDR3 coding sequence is TGTGCCAGCAGCCAAGAATTAGCGGGAGGGTCGCAGAATGAGCAGTTCTTC. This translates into CASSQELAGGSQNEQFF.

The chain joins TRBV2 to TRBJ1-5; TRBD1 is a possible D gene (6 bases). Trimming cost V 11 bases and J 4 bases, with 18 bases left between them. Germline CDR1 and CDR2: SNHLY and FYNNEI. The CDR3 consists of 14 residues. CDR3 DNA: TGTGCCGCCAGGGCACAGGGAGGAAATCAGCCCCAGCATTTT. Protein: CAARAQGGNQPQHF.

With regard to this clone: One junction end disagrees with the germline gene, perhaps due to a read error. This chain's CDR3 is CASSEYLAHF. CDR3 nucleotide sequence: TGTGCCAGCAGTGAGTATTTGGCCCACTTC. The chain couples TRBV6-1 to TRBJ2-7; unclear D gene. This CDR3 comprises 10 residues. Germline CDR1 and CDR2: MNHNS and SASEGT.

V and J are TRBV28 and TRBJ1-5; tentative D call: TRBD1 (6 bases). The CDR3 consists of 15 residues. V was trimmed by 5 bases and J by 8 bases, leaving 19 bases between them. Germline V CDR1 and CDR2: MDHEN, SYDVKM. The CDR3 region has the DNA TGTGCCAGCAGTCCCCGGACAGTTTCTTTAGAGCCCCAGCATTTT. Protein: CASSPRTVSLEPQHF.